This is a list of T cell receptor beta chains from one sample in a study of blood T cell repertoires in COVID-19. Clones were sequenced by immunoSEQ multiplex PCR, and TCRdb holds only the in-frame ones, with some missing. The sample shows approximately 130,000 clones, over 70% of them seen only once. The specimen was peripheral blood. The receptors come from a man older than 75 with acute or convalescent COVID-19. CDR3s include the opening cysteine and the closing phenylalanine or tryptophan. The D gene is left open where the match is weak. Rows may omit the clone size; those that give it use once, few, many or a size class.

clone_size j_call d_call v_call cdr3_aa cdr3_nt
NA TRBJ2-1 NA TRBV4-3 CASSQDFSYNEQFF TGCGCCAGCAGCCAAGATTTCAGCTACAATGAGCAGTTCTTC
once TRBJ2-6 TRBD2 TRBV5-6 CASSPGGSGANVLTF TGTGCCAGCAGCCCCGGGGGGTCTGGGGCCAACGTCCTGACTTTC
few TRBJ2-3 TRBD2 TRBV5-6 CASSLFPSGDTDTQYF TGTGCCAGCAGCTTATTTCCTAGCGGGGACACAGATACGCAGTATTTT
NA TRBJ1-2 TRBD1 TRBV5-6 CASTGTGFSGYTF TGTGCCAGCACCGGGACAGGGTTTAGTGGCTACACCTTC
NA TRBJ2-2 NA TRBV5-1 CASSLGGAQAGELFF TGCGCCAGCAGCTTGGGCGGGGCACAGGCCGGGGAGCTGTTTTTT
NA TRBJ1-1 NA TRBV4-2 CASSPSSGGGTEAFF TGTGCCAGCAGCCCCTCCTCTGGCGGGGGAACTGAAGCTTTCTTT
NA TRBJ2-2 TRBD2 TRBV19 CASRRLAGATGELFF TGTGCCAGTAGGCGACTAGCGGGGGCTACCGGGGAGCTGTTTTTT
NA TRBJ2-1 TRBD2 TRBV19 CASSREGRNEQFF TGTGCCAGTAGTAGGGAGGGGAGGAATGAGCAGTTCTTC
NA TRBJ2-7 NA TRBV2 CASMEEQVSYEQYF TGTGCCAGCATGGAAGAACAGGTCTCCTACGAGCAGTACTTC
once TRBJ1-1 NA TRBV3-1/TRBV3-2 CASSLPGVNTEAFF TGTGCCAGCAGCCTCCCGGGGGTGAACACTGAAGCTTTCTTT
NA TRBJ1-6 NA TRBV19 CASSSSVFGNSPLHF TGTGCCAGTAGTTCGAGCGTGTTTGGGAATTCACCCCTCCACTTT
NA TRBJ1-2 TRBD1 TRBV30 CAWSASTGGYYGYTF TGTGCCTGGAGTGCCTCAACAGGGGGGTACTATGGCTACACCTTC
once TRBJ1-2 NA TRBV2 CASISSANYGYTF TGTGCCAGCATCTCGTCAGCTAACTATGGCTACACCTTC
NA TRBJ2-1 TRBD2 TRBV5-1 CASSVTAGSYNEQFF TGCGCCAGCAGCGTGACAGCGGGGTCGTACAATGAGCAGTTCTTC
NA TRBJ2-1 TRBD2 TRBV6-6 CASSYPGRPGGEQFF TGTGCCAGCAGTTACCCGGGACGCCCGGGGGGTGAGCAGTTCTTC
once TRBJ1-1 NA TRBV28 CASNLREQVPLVTEAFF TGTGCCAGCAACCTTAGGGAGCAAGTTCCCCTAGTCACTGAAGCTTTCTTT
NA TRBJ2-7 TRBD1 TRBV28 CATTIQGYEQYF TGTGCCACTACAATACAGGGGTACGAGCAGTACTTC
NA TRBJ1-6 TRBD1 TRBV5-1 CASSPDRVNSPLHF TGCGCCAGCAGCCCGGACAGGGTTAATTCACCCCTCCACTTT
few TRBJ2-3 NA TRBV5-1 CASSIAGGQGEADTQYF TGCGCCAGCAGCATAGCGGGCGGACAGGGTGAGGCAGATACGCAGTATTTT
NA TRBJ1-2 NA TRBV19 CASSADYLDRYGYTF TGTGCCAGTAGCGCAGACTACTTGGATCGATATGGCTACACCTTC
NA TRBJ1-4 TRBD1 TRBV3-1/TRBV3-2 CASSQGRTGRNEKLFF TGTGCCAGCAGCCAAGGACGGACAGGGCGTAATGAAAAACTGTTTTTT
NA TRBJ1-2 TRBD1 TRBV2 CASREGTGRSGYTF TGTGCCAGCAGAGAAGGGACAGGGCGTAGCGGCTACACCTTC
NA TRBJ1-4 TRBD1 TRBV4-2 CASSRPGTGGSGEKLFF TGTGCCAGCAGCCGTCCCGGGACAGGGGGCTCCGGTGAAAAACTGTTTTTT
NA TRBJ2-3 NA TRBV18 CASSPQGGGYTDTQYF TGTGCCAGCTCACCACAGGGAGGGGGTTACACAGATACGCAGTATTTT
once TRBJ1-3 TRBD1 TRBV4-2 CASSQGQGTISGNTIYF TGTGCCAGCAGCCAGGGACAGGGAACCATCTCTGGAAACACCATATATTTT
NA TRBJ2-3 TRBD2 TRBV11-2 CASSISGGADTQYF TGTGCCAGCAGCATTAGCGGGGGCGCAGATACGCAGTATTTT
NA TRBJ1-4 TRBD1 TRBV18 CASSPLQGDEKLFF TGTGCCAGCTCACCATTACAGGGGGATGAAAAACTGTTTTTT
NA TRBJ2-7 NA TRBV5-6 CASSAGTGRPYEQYF TGTGCCAGCAGTGCCGGGACGGGGAGGCCCTACGAGCAGTACTTC
once TRBJ2-2 TRBD1 TRBV2 CASSERAAGGDGELFF TGTGCCAGCAGTGAAAGGGCGGCAGGGGGCGACGGGGAGCTGTTTTTT
NA TRBJ1-6 NA TRBV5-4 CASSLDRSPLHF TGTGCCAGCAGCCTGGACAGATCACCCCTCCACTTT
few TRBJ2-4 TRBD1 TRBV4-1 CASSPRQGVFGKNIQYF TGCGCCAGCAGCCCCCGACAGGGGGTATTCGGCAAAAACATTCAGTACTTC
few TRBJ1-5 NA TRBV28 CASSYGTVNQPQHF TGTGCCAGCAGTTACGGAACAGTTAATCAGCCCCAGCATTTT
once TRBJ1-6 TRBD1 TRBV5-6 CASTAGHRGSPLHF TGTGCCAGCACCGCCGGGCACAGGGGTTCACCCCTCCACTTT
NA TRBJ2-1 TRBD2 TRBV5-1 CASNLAGTERGYLSEQFF TGCGCCAGCAACCTAGCGGGGACGGAACGGGGCTACTTAAGCGAGCAGTTCTTC
NA TRBJ1-3 TRBD1 TRBV5-1 CASSDQGAPGNTIYF TGCGCCAGCTCTGATCAGGGGGCGCCGGGAAACACCATATATTTT
NA TRBJ1-2 NA TRBV12-3/TRBV12-4 CASRPQGSYGYTF TGTGCCAGCAGGCCCCAGGGTAGCTATGGCTACACCTTC
NA TRBJ2-3 NA TRBV7-2 CASSKSYRDISTDTQYF TGTGCCAGCAGCAAATCCTACCGGGACATCAGCACAGATACGCAGTATTTT
NA TRBJ2-7 NA TRBV5-1 CASRAQTGSYEQYF TGCGCCAGCAGGGCTCAAACAGGTTCCTACGAGCAGTACTTC
NA TRBJ1-6 NA TRBV2 CASSDRYGSPLHF TGTGCCAGCAGTGATCGGTATGGTTCACCCCTCCACTTT
NA TRBJ2-7 NA TRBV5-5 CASSIDTYEQYF TGTGCCAGCAGCATAGACACCTACGAGCAGTACTTC
few TRBJ1-6 NA TRBV29-1 CSVQENPRDSPLHF TGCAGCGTACAGGAGAACCCTCGTGATTCACCCCTCCACTTT
NA TRBJ2-3 TRBD1 TRBV5-1 CASSLASGGADTQYF TGCGCCAGCAGCTTGGCCTCAGGGGGCGCAGATACGCAGTATTTT
NA TRBJ1-2 NA TRBV4-1 CASSQGVGSGSGYTF TGCGCCAGCAGCCAAGGGGTGGGCAGCGGATCAGGCTACACCTTC
NA TRBJ1-5 TRBD1 TRBV6-5 CASRDRGINQPQHF TGTGCCAGCCGGGACAGGGGAATCAATCAGCCCCAGCATTTT
few TRBJ2-5 TRBD1 TRBV5-1 CASSQGARETQYF TGCGCCAGCAGCCAGGGGGCTCGAGAGACCCAGTACTTC
NA TRBJ1-1 NA TRBV15 CATSRDLAGLNTEAFF TGTGCCACCAGCAGAGATTTGGCAGGGCTGAACACTGAAGCTTTCTTT
NA TRBJ1-4 NA TRBV5-5 CASSLGAGSGDTREKLFF TGTGCCAGCAGCTTGGGTGCCGGGAGCGGGGACACTAGAGAAAAACTGTTTTTT
NA TRBJ1-5 NA TRBV19 CASSSQTINQPQHF TGTGCCAGTAGTTCTCAGACAATCAATCAGCCCCAGCATTTT
NA TRBJ1-1 NA TRBV21-1 CASSKARVHIPEAFF TGTGCCAGCAGCAAAGCGCGGGTTCACATCCCTGAAGCTTTCTTT